This T cell receptor beta chain was obtained from a study of T cell changes during pregnancy in multiple sclerosis. Here immunoSEQ multiplex PCR was the method, and the copy in TCRdb shows in-frame clones only, minus some. Among around 55,000 clones listed, around 94% were seen once. This CDR3 contains 17 residues. Per germline, CDR1 SEHNR and CDR2 FQNEAQ (reference sequence). The junction had 7 bases not matched to a gene; V was cut back by 1 base and J by 5 bases. The specimen was CD8+ T cells from peripheral blood mononuclear cells, collected in the third trimester of pregnancy. The chain uses TRBV7-9 and TRBJ2-1; TRBD1 agrees at 11 bases. This sequence originates from a female donor with multiple sclerosis, enrolled in a pregnancy study. The CDR3 protein is CASSLERGQGGDNEQFF. In DNA form, the CDR3 reads TGTGCCAGCAGCTTAGAGCGGGGACAGGGGGGCGACAATGAGCAGTTCTTC.